The clone carrying this TCR beta chain appeared a single time. Its antigen is unknown. Each CDR3 protein gets one entry after TCRdb re-called the reads with MiXCR. The data contain 250,000 to 400,000 distinct CDR3 sequences, around 25% of them singletons. This sample was taken from a study of T cell repertoires in cytomegalovirus infection. Trimming stripped 4 bases from V and 3 bases from J, with 10 bases between. The germline V gene has CDR1 MNHGY and CDR2 SAAAGT. The CDR3 consists of 13 residues. Specimen: cultured PBMCs, collected from culture after CMV antigen stimulation. This receptor was taken from a human donor in good health (CMV status not recorded). Some clones in this sample may be carry-over from other donors' samples. V is TRBV6-8 and J is TRBJ2-7; D is possibly TRBD1 (5 bases). The CDR3 here is CASSWGENYEQYF. The CDR3 DNA sequence: TGTGCCAGCAGTTGGGGCGAGAACTACGAGCAGTACTTC.